This T cell receptor beta chain was sequenced during a study of blood T cell repertoires in COVID-19. The CDR3 runs 13 residues. Per the germline V gene, CDR1 is SGHNT and CDR2 is YENEEA. The germline V and J ends were trimmed by 5 bases and 0 bases, with 7 bases remaining between them. Per the study methods: Cell counts per sample came from amplifying reference gene primers. Produced via immunoSEQ multiplex PCR; TCRdb's table is partial and in-frame only. V, J and clone size are taken as reported in that table, and D and trimming were inferred from the DNA itself. This table holds some 130,000 clones, 85% to 90% found once.

V usage is TRBV11-3 and J usage is TRBJ1-1; D is unresolved. Input material: peripheral blood. The receptor comes from a man aged 65 to 79 with active COVID-19. CDR3 nucleotides: TGTGCCAGCAGCCCTAACTTGAACACTGAAGCTTTCTTT. Protein product: CASSPNLNTEAFF.